This entry lists 14 T cell receptor beta chains sequenced from one sample in a study of shared clonotypes between healthy human individuals. The table came from immunoSEQ multiplex PCR; TCRdb's copy has only in-frame clones and leaves some out. The sample shows 950,000 to 1,100,000 clones, about 75% of them seen only once. The specimen sequenced was memory CD4+ T cells sorted from blood. Subset specified: CD45RA-negative fraction. These receptor sequences come from a young man in good health.

This chain connects TRBV9 to TRBJ2-7, with D perhaps TRBD1 (5 bases). The CDR3 loop spans 14 amino acids. The ends were cut back, 8 bases at V and 2 bases at J, with 17 bases in the middle. Germline-derived CDR1 and CDR2 are SGDLS and YYNGEE. The DNA for the CDR3 is TGTGCCAGAACTTCCGACAGAGATACCTACGAGCAGTACTTC. Translated: CARTSDRDTYEQYF.

This clone was counted at least ten times. The chain couples TRBV5-1 to TRBJ1-1, with 7 bases aligning to TRBD1. The V gene's germline CDR1 is SGHRS and CDR2 YFSETQ. V was pared by 4 bases and J by 1 base, with 7 bases of the junction left unmatched. The CDR3 runs to 15 residues. CDR3 nucleotide sequence: TGCGCCAGCAGCCAGGCCGGGACAGCGAACACTGAAGCTTTCTTT. Protein: CASSQAGTANTEAFF.

The chain employs TRBV18 and TRBJ2-7, with D maybe TRBD1 (6 bases). Trimming removed 3 bases from V and 0 bases from J, with 12 bases in between. Germline loops: CDR1 KGHSH, CDR2 LQKENI. The CDR3 has 15 residues. The CDR3 region has the DNA TGTGCCAGCTCACCGAAGACAGGCGGCTCCTACGAGCAGTACTTC. It specifies CASSPKTGGSYEQYF.

A note on this clone: The likely explanation is a read error, given a far larger clone one base away. The chain has TRBV21-1 and TRBJ1-1; the D call in the table, TRBD1, was not verified against the DNA. TRBV21-1 is reported as a pseudogene. The CDR3 runs 18 residues. Here the CDR3 reads CVSSKTPRTWSVATEAFF. The CDR3 region has the DNA TGTGTCAGCAGCAAAACCCCCCGGACATGGAGTGTGGCAACTGAAGCTTTCTTT.

The chain links TRBV18 to TRBJ2-3; D possibly corresponds to TRBD1 (7 bases). V was clipped by 5 bases and J by 4 bases, with 19 bases between them. Germline loops: CDR1 KGHSH, CDR2 LQKENI. This CDR3 spans 16 amino acids. CDR3: CASSGGRQGGSDTQYF. DNA for the CDR3: TGTGCCAGCTCAGGGGGGAGACAGGGAGGTTCAGATACGCAGTATTTT. Together with reference TRBV18 and TRBJ2-3, the CDR3 gives the full variable domain: NAGVMQNPRHLVRRRGQEARLRCSPMKGHSHVYWYRQLPEEGLKFMVYLQKENIIDESGMPKERFSAEFPKEGPSILRIQQVVRGDSAAYFCASSGGRQGGSDTQYFGPGTRLTVL.

The CDR3 region is CASRGPVGRYTF. The CDR3, as DNA: TGTGCCAGCAGGGGGCCGGTCGGGCGCTACACCTTC. The V and J genes are TRBV28 and TRBJ1-2; D perhaps matches TRBD1 (5 bases). The V end was cut by 6 bases, the J end by 9 bases, with 14 bases between. This CDR3 has 12 amino acids. Germline loops: CDR1 MDHEN, CDR2 SYDVKM.

The chain employs TRBV6-6 and TRBJ2-1; the D call may be TRBD1 or TRBD2 (5 bases each). Germline lookup yields CDR1 MNHNY and CDR2 SVGAGI (reference sequence). CDR3 size: 13 residues. V dropped 10 bases and J dropped 9 bases, with 19 bases sitting between them. The CDR3 bases are TGTGCCACCCGGGACCGCCTACAGAGTGAGCAGTTCTTC. This gives the protein CATRDRLQSEQFF.

V usage is TRBV6-5 and J usage is TRBJ1-2, with no clear D. Germline values: CDR1 MNHEY, CDR2 SVGAGI. Deletions cut 6 bases from V and 6 bases from J, with 8 bases between. This CDR3 has 11 residues. The CDR3 loop reads CASRKGNGYTF. CDR3 nucleotides: TGTGCCAGCAGGAAAGGAAATGGCTACACCTTC.

The CDR3 here is CASSLWGKWQPQHF. In DNA form, the CDR3 reads TGTGCCAGTAGCCTTTGGGGTAAGTGGCAGCCCCAGCATTTT. The chain links TRBV19 to TRBJ1-5; the D is unclear. The CDR3 has 14 amino acids. CDR1 is LNHDA, CDR2 SQIVND, per germline (reference sequence). V lost 6 bases to trimming and J lost 7 bases, with 16 bases between them.

In this sample, this clone turned up a few times. This sequence joins TRBV27 and TRBJ1-5; D gene uncertain. CDR1 and CDR2 (germline): MNHEY, SMNVEV (reference sequence). The CDR3 runs 15 residues. The V and J ends lost 6 bases and 4 bases respectively, with 16 bases between them. The CDR3 bases are TGTGCCAGCAGCTTGGAAGGTGAGACAAATCAGCCCCAGCATTTT. It specifies CASSLEGETNQPQHF.

The V call is TRBV2, the J call TRBJ1-3; possible D gene TRBD1, 6 bases. Between the trimmed V and J ends, which lost 6 bases and 4 bases, there was a span of 19 bases. Germline CDR1 reads SNHLY; CDR2 reads FYNNEI. The CDR3 is 16 amino acids. DNA of the CDR3: TGTGCCAGCAGCCCCGATACAGGGAGATCCGGAAACACCATATATTTT. Its translation: CASSPDTGRSGNTIYF.

V usage is TRBV29-1 and J usage is TRBJ2-5; D gene unclear. The end of the DNA is better explained by TRBJ2-7, so the J call may be wrong. From germline, CDR1 is SQVTM and CDR2 ANQGSEA. The CDR3 is 15 residues long. The CDR3 loop is CSVATRYAIESEQYF. The CDR3 bases are TGCAGCGTTGCCACTCGATACGCGATCGAGAGCGAGCAGTACTTC.

Only a few counts were recorded for this clone. CDR3 coding DNA: TGCGCCAGCAGCTTGGCCGAGGGACAGGGTGGTGAAAAACTGTTTTTT. Protein product: CASSLAEGQGGEKLFF. The chain links TRBV5-1 to TRBJ1-4; 9 bases align to TRBD1. Germline CDR1 SGHRS, CDR2 YFSETQ. The CDR3 has 16 amino acids. The V segment lost 0 bases and the J segment 7 bases; nucleotides outside the gene matches: 7.

The chain combines TRBV5-4 with TRBJ2-2, with unresolved D. The CDR3 runs to 15 residues. With 3 bases removed from V and 1 base from J, the gap between germline ends came to 10 bases. CDR1 and CDR2 from the germline V gene are SGHNT and YYREEE (reference sequence). Here the CDR3 DNA reads TGTGCCAGCAGCTCGGTGCTGGGGAACACCGGGGAGCTGTTTTTT. As protein: CASSSVLGNTGELFF.